Listed below are T cell receptor beta chains from one sample, sequenced in a study of CD8+CD57+ T cells in acquired aplastic anemia. From the reads, TCRdb called clonotypes with MiXCR, one entry per CDR3 protein. The sample lists 400,000 to 450,000 distinct CDR3 sequences, about two thirds occurring once. Sequencing was carried out using sorted CD4+, CD8+, or CD8+CD57+ T cells (not recorded which) from PBMCs. All receptors come from a human donor in good health, serving as a control. CDR3s include the opening cysteine and the closing phenylalanine or tryptophan. D genes are given only for firm matches. Some rows mark clone size as missing; the rest say once, few, many or name a class of expanded clone.

v_gene: TRBV5-1; j_gene: TRBJ1-1; d_gene: TRBD1; abundance: many; CDR3aa: CASSLIAGGDAFF; CDR3nt: TGCGCCAGCAGCTTGATTGCAGGGGGGGACGCTTTCTTT
v_gene: TRBV29-1; j_gene: TRBJ2-7; d_gene: NA; abundance: once; CDR3aa: CSAGRTGGAYEQYF; CDR3nt: TGCAGTGCGGGCCGGACTGGCGGGGCGTACGAGCAGTACTTC
v_gene: TRBV24-1; j_gene: TRBJ2-1; d_gene: NA; abundance: NA; CDR3aa: CATSRSRTTIYNEQFF; CDR3nt: TGTGCCACCTCACGCTCACGGACGACCATCTACAATGAGCAGTTCTTC
v_gene: TRBV2; j_gene: TRBJ2-7; d_gene: TRBD1; abundance: NA; CDR3aa: CASSLQGVTGEQYF; CDR3nt: TGTGCCAGCAGCTTACAGGGGGTCACCGGGGAGCAGTACTTC
v_gene: TRBV20-1; j_gene: TRBJ2-7; d_gene: NA; abundance: many; CDR3aa: CSARPNGVSYEQYF; CDR3nt: TGCAGTGCCAGACCCAATGGGGTCTCCTACGAGCAGTACTTC
v_gene: TRBV5-1; j_gene: TRBJ1-4; d_gene: NA; abundance: NA; CDR3aa: CASSLDGATNEKLFF; CDR3nt: TGCGCCAGCAGCTTGGATGGGGCAACTAATGAAAAACTGTTTTTT
v_gene: TRBV7-3; j_gene: TRBJ2-6; d_gene: TRBD1; abundance: NA; CDR3aa: CASSQQGAPGANVLTF; CDR3nt: TGTGCCAGCAGCCAACAGGGGGCGCCTGGGGCCAACGTCCTGACTTTC
v_gene: TRBV24-1; j_gene: TRBJ1-2; d_gene: TRBD1; abundance: many; CDR3aa: CATSDSRTGISGGNYGYTF; CDR3nt: TGTGCCACCAGTGATTCCCGGACAGGGATTAGCGGGGGAAACTATGGCTACACCTTC
v_gene: TRBV7-2; j_gene: TRBJ2-1; d_gene: NA; abundance: NA; CDR3aa: CASSLDFDEQFF; CDR3nt: TGTGCCAGCAGTCTGGACTTCGATGAGCAGTTCTTC
v_gene: TRBV7-2; j_gene: TRBJ2-7; d_gene: TRBD1; abundance: NA; CDR3aa: CASSFVGRGNYEQYF; CDR3nt: TGTGCCAGCAGCTTCGTTGGCAGGGGGAACTACGAGCAGTACTTC
v_gene: TRBV5-6; j_gene: TRBJ2-7; d_gene: TRBD1; abundance: many; CDR3aa: CASSLTPGQGAREQYF; CDR3nt: TGTGCCAGCAGCTTGACCCCGGGACAGGGGGCGCGGGAGCAGTACTTC
v_gene: TRBV29-1; j_gene: TRBJ2-7; d_gene: NA; abundance: NA; CDR3aa: CSVSLMLREQYF; CDR3nt: TGCAGCGTTTCCCTGATGCTTAGGGAGCAGTACTTC
v_gene: TRBV19; j_gene: TRBJ2-5; d_gene: NA; abundance: NA; CDR3aa: CASSMGRKETLNF; CDR3nt: TGTGCCAGTAGTATGGGCCGGAAAGAGACCCTGAACTTC
v_gene: TRBV6-5; j_gene: TRBJ2-1; d_gene: NA; abundance: many; CDR3aa: CASSYRSELSYNEQFF; CDR3nt: TGTGCCAGCAGTTATAGATCCGAGCTCTCCTACAATGAGCAGTTCTTC
v_gene: TRBV19; j_gene: TRBJ1-1; d_gene: NA; abundance: NA; CDR3aa: CASSKTGVTENFF; CDR3nt: TGTGCCAGTAGCAAGACAGGAGTCACTGAAAACTTCTTT
v_gene: TRBV15; j_gene: TRBJ2-7; d_gene: TRBD2; abundance: NA; CDR3aa: CATSREPGLVYEQYF; CDR3nt: TGTGCCACCAGCAGAGAGCCGGGACTAGTGTACGAGCAGTACTTC
v_gene: TRBV5-5; j_gene: TRBJ2-1; d_gene: NA; abundance: NA; CDR3aa: CASSIYQGNNEQFF; CDR3nt: TGTGCCAGCAGCATTTATCAGGGAAACAATGAGCAGTTCTTC
v_gene: TRBV20-1; j_gene: TRBJ2-1; d_gene: NA; abundance: many; CDR3aa: CSALEGGGAGYNEQFF; CDR3nt: TGCAGTGCCTTGGAGGGTGGCGGGGCCGGGTACAATGAGCAGTTCTTC
v_gene: TRBV7-2; j_gene: TRBJ2-1; d_gene: TRBD2; abundance: NA; CDR3aa: CASSFLAGGRSEQFF; CDR3nt: TGTGCCAGCAGCTTCCTAGCGGGGGGTAGGAGTGAGCAGTTCTTC
v_gene: TRBV7-6; j_gene: TRBJ2-5; d_gene: NA; abundance: NA; CDR3aa: CASSFRSAYEQYFF; CDR3nt: TGTGCCAGCAGCTTCCGGAGCGCCTACGAGCAGTACTTCTTC
v_gene: TRBV7-3; j_gene: TRBJ2-1; d_gene: NA; abundance: NA; CDR3aa: CASSLAVRGAPEQFF; CDR3nt: TGTGCCAGCAGCTTAGCGGTGAGGGGCGCTCCTGAGCAGTTCTTC
v_gene: TRBV2; j_gene: TRBJ2-7; d_gene: NA; abundance: few; CDR3aa: CASSEVRGIRNEQHF; CDR3nt: TGTGCCAGCAGTGAAGTTCGGGGGATAAGAAACGAGCAGCACTTC
v_gene: TRBV5-1; j_gene: TRBJ1-1; d_gene: TRBD1; abundance: NA; CDR3aa: CASSFPPGTGRGLGVTEAFF; CDR3nt: TGCGCCAGCAGTTTCCCTCCGGGGACAGGGAGGGGCCTGGGAGTCACTGAAGCTTTCTTT
v_gene: TRBV7-2; j_gene: TRBJ1-1; d_gene: NA; abundance: NA; CDR3aa: CASSWAGGQPQHFF; CDR3nt: TGTGCCAGCAGCTGGGCGGGGGGTCAGCCCCAGCATTTTTTT
v_gene: TRBV20-1; j_gene: TRBJ2-3; d_gene: NA; abundance: many; CDR3aa: CSAKPSRVGITDTQYF; CDR3nt: TGCAGTGCCAAACCCTCCCGGGTCGGGATCACAGATACGCAGTATTTT